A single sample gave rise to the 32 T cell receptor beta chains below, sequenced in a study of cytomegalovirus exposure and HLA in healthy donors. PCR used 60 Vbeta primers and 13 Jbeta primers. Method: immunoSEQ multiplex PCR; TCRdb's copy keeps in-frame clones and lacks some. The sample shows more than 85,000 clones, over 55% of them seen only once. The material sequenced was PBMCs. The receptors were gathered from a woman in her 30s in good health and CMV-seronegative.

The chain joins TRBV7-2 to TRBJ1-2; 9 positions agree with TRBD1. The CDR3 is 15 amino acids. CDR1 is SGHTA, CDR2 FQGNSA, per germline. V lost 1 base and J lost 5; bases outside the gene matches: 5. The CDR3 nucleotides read TGTGCCAGCAGCTTAGACGTGGACAGGGGATATGGCTACACCTTC. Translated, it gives CASSLDVDRGYGYTF.

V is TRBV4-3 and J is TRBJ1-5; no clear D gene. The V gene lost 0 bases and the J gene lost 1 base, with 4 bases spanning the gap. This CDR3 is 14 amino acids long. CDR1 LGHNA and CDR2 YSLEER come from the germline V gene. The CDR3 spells CASSQESSNQPQHF. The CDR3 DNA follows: TGCGCCAGCAGCCAAGAATCAAGCAATCAGCCCCAGCATTTT.

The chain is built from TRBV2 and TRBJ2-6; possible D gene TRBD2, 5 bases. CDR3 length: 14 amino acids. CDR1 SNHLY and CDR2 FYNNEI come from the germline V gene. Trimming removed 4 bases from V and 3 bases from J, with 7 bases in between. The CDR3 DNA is TGTGCCAGCAGTGCCGGAGGTGGGGCCAACGTCCTGACTTTC. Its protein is CASSAGGGANVLTF.

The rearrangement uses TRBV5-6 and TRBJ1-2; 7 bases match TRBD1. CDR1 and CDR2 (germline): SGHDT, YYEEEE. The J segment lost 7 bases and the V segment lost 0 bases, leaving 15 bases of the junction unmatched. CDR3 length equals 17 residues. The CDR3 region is CASSLVGQPPKSSGYTF. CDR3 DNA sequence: TGTGCCAGCAGCTTGGTGGGACAGCCCCCCAAAAGCAGTGGCTACACCTTC.

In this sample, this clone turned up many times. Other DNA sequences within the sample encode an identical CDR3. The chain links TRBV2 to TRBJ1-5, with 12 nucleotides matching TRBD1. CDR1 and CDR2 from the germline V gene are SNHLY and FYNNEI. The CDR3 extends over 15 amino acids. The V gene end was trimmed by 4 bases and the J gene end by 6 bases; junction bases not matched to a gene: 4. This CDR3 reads CASSAGQGASQPQHF. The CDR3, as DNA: TGTGCCAGCAGTGCGGGACAGGGGGCATCTCAGCCCCAGCATTTT.

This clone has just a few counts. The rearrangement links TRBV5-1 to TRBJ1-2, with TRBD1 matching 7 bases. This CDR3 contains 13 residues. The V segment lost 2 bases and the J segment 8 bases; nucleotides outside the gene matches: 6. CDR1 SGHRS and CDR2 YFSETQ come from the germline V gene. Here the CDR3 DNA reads TGCGCCAGCAGCTTCGACAGGGACGGCGGCTACACCTTC. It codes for CASSFDRDGGYTF.

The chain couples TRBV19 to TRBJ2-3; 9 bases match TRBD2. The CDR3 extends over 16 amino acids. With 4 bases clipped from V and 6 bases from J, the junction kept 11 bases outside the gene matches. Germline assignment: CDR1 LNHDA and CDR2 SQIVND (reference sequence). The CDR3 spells CASSRGSGGVFDTQYF. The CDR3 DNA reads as TGTGCCAGTAGTAGGGGTAGCGGGGGTGTGTTTGATACGCAGTATTTT.

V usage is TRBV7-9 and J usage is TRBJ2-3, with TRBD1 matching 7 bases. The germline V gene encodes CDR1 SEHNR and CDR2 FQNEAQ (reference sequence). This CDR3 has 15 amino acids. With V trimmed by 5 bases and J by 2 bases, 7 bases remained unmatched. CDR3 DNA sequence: TGTGCCAGCAGCCAGACAGGGTCCCTCACAGATACGCAGTATTTT. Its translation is CASSQTGSLTDTQYF.

For the CDR3, the DNA is TGTGCCAGTAGTACTAGGTGGGGGACTAGCGGGGTTTCGGCCGGGGAGCTGTTTTTT. Translated: CASSTRWGTSGVSAGELFF. This chain uses TRBV19 with TRBJ2-2, with 13 positions matching TRBD2. The CDR3 is 19 amino acids. V trimming: 4 bases; J trimming: 6 bases; junction bases outside the gene matches: 14. Germline V gene lookup returns CDR1 LNHDA and CDR2 SQIVND (reference sequence).

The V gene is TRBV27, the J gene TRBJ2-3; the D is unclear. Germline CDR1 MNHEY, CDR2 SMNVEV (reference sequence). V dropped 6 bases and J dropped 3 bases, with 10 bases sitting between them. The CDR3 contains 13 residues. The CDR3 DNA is TGTGCCAGCAGGCCAGGCAAGACAGATACGCAGTATTTT. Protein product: CASRPGKTDTQYF.

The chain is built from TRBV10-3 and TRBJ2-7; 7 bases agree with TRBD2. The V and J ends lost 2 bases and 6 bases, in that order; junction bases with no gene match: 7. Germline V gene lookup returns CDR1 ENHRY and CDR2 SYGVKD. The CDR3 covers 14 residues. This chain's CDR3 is CAISEAGAPLEQYF. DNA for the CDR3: TGTGCCATCAGTGAGGCGGGAGCCCCTCTCGAGCAGTACTTC.

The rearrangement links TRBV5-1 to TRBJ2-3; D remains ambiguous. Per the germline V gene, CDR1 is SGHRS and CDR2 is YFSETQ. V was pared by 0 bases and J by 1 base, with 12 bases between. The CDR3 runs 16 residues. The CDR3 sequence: CASSLAGTIGTDTQYF. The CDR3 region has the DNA TGCGCCAGCAGCTTGGCCGGAACTATAGGCACAGATACGCAGTATTTT.

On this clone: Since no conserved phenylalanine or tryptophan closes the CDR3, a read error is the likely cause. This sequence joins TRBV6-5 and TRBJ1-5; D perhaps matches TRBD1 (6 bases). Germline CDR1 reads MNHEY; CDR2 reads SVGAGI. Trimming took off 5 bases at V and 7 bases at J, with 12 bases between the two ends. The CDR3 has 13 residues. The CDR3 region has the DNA TGTGCCAGCAGTACCGACAGGTTCCAGCCCCAGCATCTT. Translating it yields CASSTDRFQPQHL.

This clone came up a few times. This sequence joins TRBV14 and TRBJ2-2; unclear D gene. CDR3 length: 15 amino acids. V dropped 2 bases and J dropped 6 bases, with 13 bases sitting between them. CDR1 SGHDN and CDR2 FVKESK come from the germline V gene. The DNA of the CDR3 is TGTGCCAGCAGCCAAATCCATTTTGAGGCCGGGGAGCTGTTTTTT. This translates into CASSQIHFEAGELFF.

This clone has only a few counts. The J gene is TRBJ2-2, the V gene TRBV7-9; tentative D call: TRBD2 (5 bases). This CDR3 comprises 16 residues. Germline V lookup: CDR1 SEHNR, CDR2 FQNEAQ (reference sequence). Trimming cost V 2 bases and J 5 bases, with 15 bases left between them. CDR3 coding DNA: TGTGCCAGCAGCTTAAGATCGGCGGGCGGGACCGGGGAGCTGTTTTTT. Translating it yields CASSLRSAGGTGELFF.

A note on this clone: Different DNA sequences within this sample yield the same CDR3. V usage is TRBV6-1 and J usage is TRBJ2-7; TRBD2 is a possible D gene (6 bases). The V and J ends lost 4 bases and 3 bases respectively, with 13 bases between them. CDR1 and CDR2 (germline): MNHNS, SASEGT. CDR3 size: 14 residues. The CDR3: CASSVSGLGYEQYF. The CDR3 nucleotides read TGTGCCAGCAGTGTTTCGGGACTGGGCTACGAGCAGTACTTC.

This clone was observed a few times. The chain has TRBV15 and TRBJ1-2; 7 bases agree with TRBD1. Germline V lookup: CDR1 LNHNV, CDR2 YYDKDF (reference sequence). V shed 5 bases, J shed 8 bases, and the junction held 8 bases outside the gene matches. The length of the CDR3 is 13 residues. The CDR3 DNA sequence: TGTGCCACCAGCCCTGACAGGGTAAAGGGCTACACCTTC. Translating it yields CATSPDRVKGYTF.

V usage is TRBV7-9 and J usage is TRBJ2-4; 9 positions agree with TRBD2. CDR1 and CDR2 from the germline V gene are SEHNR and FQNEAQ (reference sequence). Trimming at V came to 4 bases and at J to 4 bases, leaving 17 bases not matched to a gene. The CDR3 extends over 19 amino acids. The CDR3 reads CASSSSRIEGGGVKNIQYF. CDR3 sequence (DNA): TGTGCCAGCAGCTCATCCCGTATAGAGGGCGGGGGGGTTAAAAACATTCAGTACTTC.

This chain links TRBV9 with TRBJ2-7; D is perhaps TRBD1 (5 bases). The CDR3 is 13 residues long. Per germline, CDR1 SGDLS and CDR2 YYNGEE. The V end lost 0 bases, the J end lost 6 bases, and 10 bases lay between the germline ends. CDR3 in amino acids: CASSVVGAGEQYF. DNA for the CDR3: TGTGCCAGCAGCGTAGTAGGGGCAGGCGAGCAGTACTTC.

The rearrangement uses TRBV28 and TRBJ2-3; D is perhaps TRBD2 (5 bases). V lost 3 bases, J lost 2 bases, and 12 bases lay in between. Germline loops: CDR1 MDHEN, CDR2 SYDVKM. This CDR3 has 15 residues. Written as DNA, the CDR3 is TGTGCCAGCAGTTTGGCTAGCCGAACCACAGATACGCAGTATTTT. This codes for CASSLASRTTDTQYF.

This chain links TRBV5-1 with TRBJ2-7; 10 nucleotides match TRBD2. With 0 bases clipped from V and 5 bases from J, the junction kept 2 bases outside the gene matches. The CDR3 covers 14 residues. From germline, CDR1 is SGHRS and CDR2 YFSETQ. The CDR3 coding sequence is TGCGCCAGCAGCTTGGGGCTAGCGGGGGACGAGCAGTACTTC. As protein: CASSLGLAGDEQYF.

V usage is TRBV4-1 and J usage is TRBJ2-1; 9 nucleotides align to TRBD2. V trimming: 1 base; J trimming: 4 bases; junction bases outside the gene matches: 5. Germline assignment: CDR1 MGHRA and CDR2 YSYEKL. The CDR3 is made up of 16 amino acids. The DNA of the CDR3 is TGCGCCAGCAGCCAAGTGCTAGCGGGGATTTACAATGAGCAGTTCTTC. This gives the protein CASSQVLAGIYNEQFF.

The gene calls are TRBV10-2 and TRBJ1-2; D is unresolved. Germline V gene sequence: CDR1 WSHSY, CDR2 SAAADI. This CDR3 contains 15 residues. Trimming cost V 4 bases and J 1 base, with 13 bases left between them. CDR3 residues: CASSGSEELNYGYTF. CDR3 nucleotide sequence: TGCGCCAGCAGTGGGTCAGAGGAACTTAACTATGGCTACACCTTC.

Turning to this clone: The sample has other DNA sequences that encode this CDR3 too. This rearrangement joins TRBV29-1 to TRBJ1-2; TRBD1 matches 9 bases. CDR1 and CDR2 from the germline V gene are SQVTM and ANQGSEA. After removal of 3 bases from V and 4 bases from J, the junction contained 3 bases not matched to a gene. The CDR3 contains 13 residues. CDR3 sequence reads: CSVEDRGSYGYTF. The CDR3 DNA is TGCAGCGTTGAGGACAGGGGTAGCTATGGCTACACCTTC.

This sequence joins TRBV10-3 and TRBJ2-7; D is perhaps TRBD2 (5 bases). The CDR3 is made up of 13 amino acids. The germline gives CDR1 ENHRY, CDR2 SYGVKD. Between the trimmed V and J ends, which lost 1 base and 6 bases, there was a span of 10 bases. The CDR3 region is CAISELAAGEQYF. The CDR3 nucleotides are TGTGCCATCAGTGAGTTGGCCGCGGGCGAGCAGTACTTC.

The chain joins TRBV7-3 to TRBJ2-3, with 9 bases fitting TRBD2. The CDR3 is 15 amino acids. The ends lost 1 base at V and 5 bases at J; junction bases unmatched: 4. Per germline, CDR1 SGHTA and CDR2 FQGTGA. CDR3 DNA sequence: TGTGCCAGCAGCTTAATAGCGGGAGCCGAAGATACGCAGTATTTT. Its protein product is CASSLIAGAEDTQYF.

CDR3 region: CASSISDSAFQPQHF. Written as DNA, the CDR3 is TGTGCCAGTAGTATTTCGGACAGCGCGTTTCAGCCCCAGCATTTT. The chain carries TRBV19 and TRBJ1-5, with a possible D match to TRBD1 (6 bases). CDR3 length: 15 amino acids. From germline, CDR1 is LNHDA and CDR2 SQIVND (reference sequence). Trimming shortened V by 3 bases and J by 6 bases, and 15 bases separated the two germline ends.

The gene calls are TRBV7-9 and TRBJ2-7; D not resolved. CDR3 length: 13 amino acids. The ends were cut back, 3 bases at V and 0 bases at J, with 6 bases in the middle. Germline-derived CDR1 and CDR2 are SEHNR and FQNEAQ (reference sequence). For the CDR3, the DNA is TGTGCCAGCAGCTTGGAGATCTCCTACGAGCAGTACTTC. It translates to CASSLEISYEQYF.

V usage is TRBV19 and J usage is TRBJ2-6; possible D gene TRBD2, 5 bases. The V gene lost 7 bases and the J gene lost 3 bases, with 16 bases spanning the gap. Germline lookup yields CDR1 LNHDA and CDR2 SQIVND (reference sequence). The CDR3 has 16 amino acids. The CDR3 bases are TGTGCCAGTAATTTAGTAGTTGGGAGTGGGGCCAACGTCCTGACTTTC. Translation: CASNLVVGSGANVLTF.

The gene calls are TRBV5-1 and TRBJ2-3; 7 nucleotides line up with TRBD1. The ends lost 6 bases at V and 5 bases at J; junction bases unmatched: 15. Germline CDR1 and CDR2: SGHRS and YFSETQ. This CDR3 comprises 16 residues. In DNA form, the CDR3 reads TGCGCCAGCAATCCGGGAAGAGGGGGCGTAGGAGATACGCAGTATTTT. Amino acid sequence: CASNPGRGGVGDTQYF.

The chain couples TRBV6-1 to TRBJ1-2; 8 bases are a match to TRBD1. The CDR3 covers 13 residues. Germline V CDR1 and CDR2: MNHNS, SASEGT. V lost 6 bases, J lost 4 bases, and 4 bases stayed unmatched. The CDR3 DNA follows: TGTGCCAGCAGCACACAGGGGGGCTATGGCTACACCTTC. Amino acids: CASSTQGGYGYTF.

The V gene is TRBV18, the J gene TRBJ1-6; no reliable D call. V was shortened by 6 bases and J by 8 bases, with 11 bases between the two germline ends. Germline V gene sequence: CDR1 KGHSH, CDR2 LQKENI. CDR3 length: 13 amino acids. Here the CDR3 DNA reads TGTGCCAGCTCCGGGAGTATTGATTCACCCCTCCACTTT. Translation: CASSGSIDSPLHF.